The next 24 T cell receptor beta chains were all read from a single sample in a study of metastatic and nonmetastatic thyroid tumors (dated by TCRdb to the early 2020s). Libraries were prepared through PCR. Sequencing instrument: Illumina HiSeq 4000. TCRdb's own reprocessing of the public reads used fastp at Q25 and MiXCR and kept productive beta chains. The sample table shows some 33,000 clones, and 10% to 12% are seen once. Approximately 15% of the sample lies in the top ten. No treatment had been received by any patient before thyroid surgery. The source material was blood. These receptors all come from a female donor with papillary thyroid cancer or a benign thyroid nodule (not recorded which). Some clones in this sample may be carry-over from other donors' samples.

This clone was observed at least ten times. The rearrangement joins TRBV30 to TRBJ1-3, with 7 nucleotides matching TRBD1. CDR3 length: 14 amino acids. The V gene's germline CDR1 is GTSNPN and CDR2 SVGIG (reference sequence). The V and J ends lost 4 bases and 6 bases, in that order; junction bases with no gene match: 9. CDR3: CAWTPGGTVNTIYF. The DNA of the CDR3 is TGTGCCTGGACCCCCGGCGGGACAGTAAACACCATATATTTT. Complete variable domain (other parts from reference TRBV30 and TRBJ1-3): SQTIHQWPATLVQPVGSPLSLECTVEGTSNPNLYWYRQAAGRGLQLLFYSVGIGQISSEVPQNLSASRPQDRQFILSSKKLLLSDSGFYLCAWTPGGTVNTIYFGEGSWLTVV.

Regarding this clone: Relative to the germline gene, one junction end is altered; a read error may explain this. The DNA of the CDR3 is TGTGCCACTAGTAACAGGGACTATGGCTACACCTTC. Amino acids: CATSNRDYGYTF. The rearrangement joins TRBV19 to TRBJ1-2; a possible D gene is TRBD1 (6 bases). The germline CDR1 and CDR2 sequences are LNHDA and SQIVND (reference sequence). The CDR3 has 12 amino acids.

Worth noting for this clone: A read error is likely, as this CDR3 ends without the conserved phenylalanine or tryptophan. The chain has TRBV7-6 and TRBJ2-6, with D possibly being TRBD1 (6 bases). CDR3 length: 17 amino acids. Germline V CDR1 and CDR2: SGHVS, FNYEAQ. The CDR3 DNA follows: TGTGCCAGCAGCCTACAACCTGGGGGCTCTGGGGCCACCGTCCTGACTTCC. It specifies CASSLQPGGSGATVLTS.

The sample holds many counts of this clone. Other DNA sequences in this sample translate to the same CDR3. The CDR3 sequence is CASSLEQGARTDTQYF. The CDR3 bases are TGCGCCAGCAGCTTGGAGCAGGGGGCGCGTACAGATACGCAGTATTTT. This chain uses TRBV5-1 with TRBJ2-3, with TRBD1 identical over 8 bases. J gave up 3 bases and V 0 bases, and 6 bases lay outside the gene matches. Per germline, CDR1 SGHRS and CDR2 YFSETQ. The CDR3 has 16 amino acids.

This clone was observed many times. CDR3 nucleotide sequence: TGTGCCAGCAGCGTAGGAGGGGGCTCTGGAAACACCATATATTTT. Translation gives CASSVGGGSGNTIYF. This sequence joins TRBV9 and TRBJ1-3; possibly TRBD1 for D (6 bases). This CDR3 has 15 residues. Deletions cut 0 bases from V and 0 bases from J, with 7 bases between. Germline V CDR1 and CDR2: SGDLS, YYNGEE. Complete variable domain (other parts from reference TRBV9 and TRBJ1-3): DSGVTQTPKHLITATGQRVTLRCSPRSGDLSVYWYQQSLDQGLQFLIQYYNGEERAKGNILERFSAQQFPDLHSELNLSSLELGDSALYFCASSVGGGSGNTIYFGEGSWLTVV.

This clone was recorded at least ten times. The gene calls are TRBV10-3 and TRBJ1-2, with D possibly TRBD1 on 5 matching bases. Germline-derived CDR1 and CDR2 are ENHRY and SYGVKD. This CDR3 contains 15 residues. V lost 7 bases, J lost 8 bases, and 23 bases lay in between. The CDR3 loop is CAINIGVAGPRGYTF. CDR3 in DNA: TGTGCCATCAACATCGGCGTGGCAGGGCCGAGGGGCTACACCTTC.

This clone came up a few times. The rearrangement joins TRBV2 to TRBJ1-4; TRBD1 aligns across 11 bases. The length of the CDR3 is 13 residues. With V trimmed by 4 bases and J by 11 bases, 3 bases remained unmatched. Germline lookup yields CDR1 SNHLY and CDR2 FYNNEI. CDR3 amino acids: CASSGDRGWKLFF. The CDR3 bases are TGTGCCAGCAGTGGGGACAGGGGGTGGAAACTGTTTTTT.

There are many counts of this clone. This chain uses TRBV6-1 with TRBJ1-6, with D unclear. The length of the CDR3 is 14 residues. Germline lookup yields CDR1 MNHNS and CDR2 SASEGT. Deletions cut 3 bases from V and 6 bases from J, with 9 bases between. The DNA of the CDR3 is TGTGCCAGCAGTGACAGGCGGACTAATTCACCCCTCCACTTT. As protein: CASSDRRTNSPLHF.

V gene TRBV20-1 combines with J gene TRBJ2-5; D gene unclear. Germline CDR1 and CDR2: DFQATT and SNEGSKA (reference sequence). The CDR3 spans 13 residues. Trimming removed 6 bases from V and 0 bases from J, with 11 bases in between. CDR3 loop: CSATDVNQETQYF. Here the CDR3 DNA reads TGCAGTGCCACGGACGTTAACCAAGAGACCCAGTACTTC.

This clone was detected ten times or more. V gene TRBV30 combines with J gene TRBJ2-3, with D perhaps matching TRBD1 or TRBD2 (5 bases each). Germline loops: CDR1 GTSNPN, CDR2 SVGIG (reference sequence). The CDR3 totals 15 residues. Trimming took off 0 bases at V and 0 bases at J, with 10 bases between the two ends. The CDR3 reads CAWSVWGGSTDTQYF. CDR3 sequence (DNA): TGTGCCTGGAGTGTATGGGGCGGGAGCACAGATACGCAGTATTTT.

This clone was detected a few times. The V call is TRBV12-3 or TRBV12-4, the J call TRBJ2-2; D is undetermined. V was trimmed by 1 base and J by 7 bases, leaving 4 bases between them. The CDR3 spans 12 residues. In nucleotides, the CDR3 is TGTGCCAGCAGTTTAGGCGGCGGGGAGCTGTTTTTT. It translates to CASSLGGGELFF.

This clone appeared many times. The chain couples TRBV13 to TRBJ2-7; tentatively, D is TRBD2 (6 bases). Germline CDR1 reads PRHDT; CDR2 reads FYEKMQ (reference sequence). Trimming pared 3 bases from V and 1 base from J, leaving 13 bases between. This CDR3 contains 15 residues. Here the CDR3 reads CASSFPGSPSYEQYF. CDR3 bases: TGTGCCAGCAGCTTCCCCGGGAGCCCATCCTACGAGCAGTACTTC.

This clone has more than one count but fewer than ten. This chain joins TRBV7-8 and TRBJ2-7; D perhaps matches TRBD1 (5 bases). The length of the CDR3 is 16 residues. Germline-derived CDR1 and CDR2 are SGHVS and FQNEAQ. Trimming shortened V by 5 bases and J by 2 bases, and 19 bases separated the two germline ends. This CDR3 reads CASSLFGAQPTYEQYF. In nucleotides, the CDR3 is TGTGCCAGCAGCCTGTTTGGGGCGCAGCCTACCTACGAGCAGTACTTC.

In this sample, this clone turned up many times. The CDR3 sequence is CASSRGAGGLAYEQYF. Here the CDR3 DNA reads TGCGCCAGCAGCCGAGGAGCGGGAGGCCTCGCCTACGAGCAGTACTTC. V usage is TRBV4-1 and J usage is TRBJ2-7, with 9 bases matching TRBD2. There are 16 residues in the CDR3. Germline V gene sequence: CDR1 MGHRA, CDR2 YSYEKL. The J segment lost 2 bases and the V segment lost 4 bases, leaving 9 bases of the junction unmatched.

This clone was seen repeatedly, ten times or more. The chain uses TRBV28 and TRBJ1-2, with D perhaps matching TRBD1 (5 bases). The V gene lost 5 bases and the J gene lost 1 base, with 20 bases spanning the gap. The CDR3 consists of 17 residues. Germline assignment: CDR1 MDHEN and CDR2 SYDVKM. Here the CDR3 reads CASSQPTRRDLNYGYTF. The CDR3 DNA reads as TGTGCCAGCAGTCAGCCGACAAGGCGGGACCTTAACTATGGCTACACCTTC.

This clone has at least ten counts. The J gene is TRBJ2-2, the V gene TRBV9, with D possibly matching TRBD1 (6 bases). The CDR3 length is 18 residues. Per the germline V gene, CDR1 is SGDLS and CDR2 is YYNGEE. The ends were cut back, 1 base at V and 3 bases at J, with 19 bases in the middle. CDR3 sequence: CASSVQTKTGTDTGELFF. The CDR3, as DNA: TGTGCCAGCAGCGTACAAACGAAAACAGGGACCGACACCGGGGAGCTGTTTTTT.

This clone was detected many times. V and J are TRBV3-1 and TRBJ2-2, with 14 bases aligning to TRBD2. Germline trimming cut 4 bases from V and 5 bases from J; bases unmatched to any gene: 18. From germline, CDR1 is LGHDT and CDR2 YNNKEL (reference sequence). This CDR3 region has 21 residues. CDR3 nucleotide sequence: TGTGCCAGCAGCCCTGGGGACGGATCCGCCGGGACTAGCGGGAGAACCGGGGAGCTGTTTTTT. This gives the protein CASSPGDGSAGTSGRTGELFF.

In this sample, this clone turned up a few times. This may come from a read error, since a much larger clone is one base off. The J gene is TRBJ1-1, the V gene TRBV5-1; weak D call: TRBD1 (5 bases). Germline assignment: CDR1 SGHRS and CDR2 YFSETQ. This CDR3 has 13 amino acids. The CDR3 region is CAGSFQDNGAAFF. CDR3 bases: TGCGCCGGCAGCTTCCAGGACAACGGAGCAGCTTTCTTT.

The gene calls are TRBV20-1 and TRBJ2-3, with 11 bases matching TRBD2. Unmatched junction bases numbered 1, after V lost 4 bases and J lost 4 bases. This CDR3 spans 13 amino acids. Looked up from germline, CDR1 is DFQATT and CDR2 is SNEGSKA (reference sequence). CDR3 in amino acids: CSAKTSGADTQYF. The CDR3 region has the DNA TGCAGTGCTAAGACTAGCGGGGCAGATACGCAGTATTTT.

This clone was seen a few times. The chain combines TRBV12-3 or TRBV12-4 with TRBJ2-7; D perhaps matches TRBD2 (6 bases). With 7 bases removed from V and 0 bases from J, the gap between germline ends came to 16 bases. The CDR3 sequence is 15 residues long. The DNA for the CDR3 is TGTGCCAGCAACCCCCCCGGGGGAAGCTCCTACGAGCAGTACTTC. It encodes CASNPPGGSSYEQYF.

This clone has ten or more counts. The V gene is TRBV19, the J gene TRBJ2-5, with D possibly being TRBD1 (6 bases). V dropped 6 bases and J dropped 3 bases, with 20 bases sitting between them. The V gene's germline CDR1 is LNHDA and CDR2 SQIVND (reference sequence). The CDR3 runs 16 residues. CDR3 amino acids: CASSPGRQGFKETQYF. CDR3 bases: TGTGCCAGTAGCCCAGGCCGGCAGGGGTTCAAAGAGACCCAGTACTTC.

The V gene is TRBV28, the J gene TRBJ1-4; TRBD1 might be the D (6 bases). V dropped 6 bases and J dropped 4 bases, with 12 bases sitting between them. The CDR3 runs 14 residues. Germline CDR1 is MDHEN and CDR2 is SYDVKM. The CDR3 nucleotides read TGTGCCAGCAGCCTCCGGGGGCTTAATGAAAAACTGTTTTTT. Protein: CASSLRGLNEKLFF.

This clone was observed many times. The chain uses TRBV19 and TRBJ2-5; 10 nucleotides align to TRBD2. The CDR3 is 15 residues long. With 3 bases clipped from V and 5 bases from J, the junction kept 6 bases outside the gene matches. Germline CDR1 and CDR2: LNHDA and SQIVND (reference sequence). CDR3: CASSIQLAGRETQYF. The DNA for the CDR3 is TGTGCCAGTAGTATCCAACTAGCGGGACGGGAGACCCAGTACTTC.

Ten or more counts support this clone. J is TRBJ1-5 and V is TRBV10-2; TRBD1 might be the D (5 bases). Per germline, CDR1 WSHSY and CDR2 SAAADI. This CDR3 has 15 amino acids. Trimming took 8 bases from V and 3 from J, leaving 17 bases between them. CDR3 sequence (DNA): TGCGCCAGCGGGATTGGGGCAGGTGTCAATCAGCCCCAGCATTTT. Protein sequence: CASGIGAGVNQPQHF.